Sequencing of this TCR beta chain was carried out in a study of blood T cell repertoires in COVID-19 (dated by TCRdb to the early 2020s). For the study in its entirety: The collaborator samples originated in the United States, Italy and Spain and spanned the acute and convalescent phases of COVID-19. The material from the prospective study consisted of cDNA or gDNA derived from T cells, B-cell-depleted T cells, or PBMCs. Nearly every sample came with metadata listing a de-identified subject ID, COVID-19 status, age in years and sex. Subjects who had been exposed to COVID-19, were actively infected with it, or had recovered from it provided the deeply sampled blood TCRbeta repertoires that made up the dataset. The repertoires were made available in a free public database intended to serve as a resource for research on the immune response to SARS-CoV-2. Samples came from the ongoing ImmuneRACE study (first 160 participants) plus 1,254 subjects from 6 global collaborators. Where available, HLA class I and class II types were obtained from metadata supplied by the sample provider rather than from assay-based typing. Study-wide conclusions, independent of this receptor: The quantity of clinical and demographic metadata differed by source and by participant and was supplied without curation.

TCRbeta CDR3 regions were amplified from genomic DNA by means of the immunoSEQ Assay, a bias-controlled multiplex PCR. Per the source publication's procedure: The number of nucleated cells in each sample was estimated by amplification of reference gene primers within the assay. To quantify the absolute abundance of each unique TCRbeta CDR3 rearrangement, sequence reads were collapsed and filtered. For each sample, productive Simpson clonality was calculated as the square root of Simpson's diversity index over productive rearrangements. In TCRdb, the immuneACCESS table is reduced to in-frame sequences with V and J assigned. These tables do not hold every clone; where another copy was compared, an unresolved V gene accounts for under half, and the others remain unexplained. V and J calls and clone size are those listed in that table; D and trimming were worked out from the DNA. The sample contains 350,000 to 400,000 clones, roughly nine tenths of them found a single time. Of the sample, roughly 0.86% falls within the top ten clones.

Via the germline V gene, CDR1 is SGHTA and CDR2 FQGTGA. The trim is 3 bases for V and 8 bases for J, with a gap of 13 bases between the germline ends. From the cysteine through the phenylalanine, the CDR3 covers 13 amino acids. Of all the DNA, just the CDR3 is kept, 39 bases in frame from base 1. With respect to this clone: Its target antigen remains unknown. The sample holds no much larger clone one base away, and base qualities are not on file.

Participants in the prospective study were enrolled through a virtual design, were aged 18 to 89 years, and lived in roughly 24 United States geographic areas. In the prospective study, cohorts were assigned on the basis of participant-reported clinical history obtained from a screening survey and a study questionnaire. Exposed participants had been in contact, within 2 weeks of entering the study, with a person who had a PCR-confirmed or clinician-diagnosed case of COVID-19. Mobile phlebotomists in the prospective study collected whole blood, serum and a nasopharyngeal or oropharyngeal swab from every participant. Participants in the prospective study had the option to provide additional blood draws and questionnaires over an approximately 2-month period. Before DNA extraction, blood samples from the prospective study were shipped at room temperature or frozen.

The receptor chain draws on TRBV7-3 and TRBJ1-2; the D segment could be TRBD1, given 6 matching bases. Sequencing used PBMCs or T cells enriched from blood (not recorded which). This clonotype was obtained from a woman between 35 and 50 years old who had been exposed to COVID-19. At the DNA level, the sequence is TGTGCCAGCAGCTTCGAACAGGGAGACGGCTACACCTTC. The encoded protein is CASSFEQGDGYTF.